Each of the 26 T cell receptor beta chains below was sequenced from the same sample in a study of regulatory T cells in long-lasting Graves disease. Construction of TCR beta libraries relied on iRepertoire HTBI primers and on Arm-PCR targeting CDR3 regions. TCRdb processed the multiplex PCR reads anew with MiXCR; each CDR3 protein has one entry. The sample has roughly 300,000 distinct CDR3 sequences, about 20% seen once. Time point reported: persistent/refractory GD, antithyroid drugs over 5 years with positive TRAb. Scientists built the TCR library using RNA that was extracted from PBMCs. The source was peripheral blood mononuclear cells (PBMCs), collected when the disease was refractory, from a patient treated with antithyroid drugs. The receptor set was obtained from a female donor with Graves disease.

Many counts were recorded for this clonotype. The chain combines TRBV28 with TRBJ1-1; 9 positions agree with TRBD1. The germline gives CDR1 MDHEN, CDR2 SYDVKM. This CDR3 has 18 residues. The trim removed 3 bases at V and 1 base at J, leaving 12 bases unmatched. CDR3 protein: CASSLVNRGLVRNTEAFF. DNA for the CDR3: TGTGCCAGCAGTTTGGTAAACAGGGGGCTTGTTAGGAACACTGAAGCTTTCTTT.

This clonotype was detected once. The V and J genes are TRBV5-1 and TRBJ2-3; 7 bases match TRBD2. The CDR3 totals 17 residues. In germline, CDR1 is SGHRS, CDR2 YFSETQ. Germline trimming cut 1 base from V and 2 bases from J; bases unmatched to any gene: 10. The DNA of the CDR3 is TGCGCCAGCAGCTTGCCTCAATCTAGCGGTGTCACAGATACGCAGTATTTT. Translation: CASSLPQSSGVTDTQYF.

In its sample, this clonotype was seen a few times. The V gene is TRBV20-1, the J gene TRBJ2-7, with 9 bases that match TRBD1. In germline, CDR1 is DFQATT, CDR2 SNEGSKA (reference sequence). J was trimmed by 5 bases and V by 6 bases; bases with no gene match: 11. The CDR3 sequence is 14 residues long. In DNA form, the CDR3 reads TGCAGTGCGGCGGCGCGGGACAGGGTCAACGAGCAGTACTTC. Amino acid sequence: CSAAARDRVNEQYF.

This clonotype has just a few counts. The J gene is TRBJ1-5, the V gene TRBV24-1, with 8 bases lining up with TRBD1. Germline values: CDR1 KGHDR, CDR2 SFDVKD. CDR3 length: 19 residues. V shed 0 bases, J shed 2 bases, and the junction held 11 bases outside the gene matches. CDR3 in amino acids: CATSDLAQSTGARNQPQHF. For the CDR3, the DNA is TGTGCCACCAGTGATTTGGCCCAGTCGACAGGGGCCCGCAATCAGCCCCAGCATTTT.

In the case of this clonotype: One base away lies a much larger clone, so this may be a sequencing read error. The CDR3 here is CASRDKTGALEEQYF. CDR3 in DNA: TGCGCCAGCAGAGATAAGACAGGGGCACTCGAGGAGCAGTACTTC. The chain combines TRBV5-1 with TRBJ2-7; TRBD1 matches 8 bases. Germline V gene lookup returns CDR1 SGHRS and CDR2 YFSETQ. The CDR3 sequence is 15 residues long. The J segment lost 7 bases and the V segment lost 5 bases, leaving 14 bases of the junction unmatched.

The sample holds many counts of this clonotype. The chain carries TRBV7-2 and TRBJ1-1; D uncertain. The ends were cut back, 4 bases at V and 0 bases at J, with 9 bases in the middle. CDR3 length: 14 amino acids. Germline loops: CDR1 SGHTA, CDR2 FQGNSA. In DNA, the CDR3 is TGTGCCAGCAGCTCCCGGACTCTGAACACTGAAGCTTTCTTT. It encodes CASSSRTLNTEAFF.

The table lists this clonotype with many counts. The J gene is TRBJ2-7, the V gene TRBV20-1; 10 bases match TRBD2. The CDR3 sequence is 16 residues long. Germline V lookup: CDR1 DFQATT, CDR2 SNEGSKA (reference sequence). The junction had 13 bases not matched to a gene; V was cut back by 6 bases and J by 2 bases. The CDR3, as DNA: TGCAGTGCCACGAGATTACTAGCGGGGTTAACCTACGAGCAGTACTTC. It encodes CSATRLLAGLTYEQYF.

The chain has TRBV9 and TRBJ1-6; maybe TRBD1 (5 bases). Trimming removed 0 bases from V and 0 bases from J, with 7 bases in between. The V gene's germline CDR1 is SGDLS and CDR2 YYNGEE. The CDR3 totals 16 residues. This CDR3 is CASSVGGRSYNSPLHF. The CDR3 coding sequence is TGTGCCAGCAGCGTAGGGGGCCGCTCCTATAATTCACCCCTCCACTTT.

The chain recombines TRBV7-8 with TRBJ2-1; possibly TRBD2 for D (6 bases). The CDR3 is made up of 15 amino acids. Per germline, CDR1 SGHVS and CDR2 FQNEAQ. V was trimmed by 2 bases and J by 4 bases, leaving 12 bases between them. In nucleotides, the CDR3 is TGTGCCAGCAGCTTACATCGGGAGTTGTACAATGAGCAGTTCTTC. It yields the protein CASSLHRELYNEQFF.

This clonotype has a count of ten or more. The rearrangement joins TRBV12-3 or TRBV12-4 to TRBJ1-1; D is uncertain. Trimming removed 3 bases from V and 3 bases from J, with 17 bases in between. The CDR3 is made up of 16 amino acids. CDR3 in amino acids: CASSLRRVSPYTEAFF. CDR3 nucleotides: TGTGCCAGCAGTTTGAGAAGGGTGTCACCCTACACTGAAGCTTTCTTT.

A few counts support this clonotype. CDR3 loop: CASRIASRAGYTF. As DNA, the CDR3 is TGTGCCAGCCGAATCGCCAGTCGGGCTGGCTACACCTTC. The chain carries TRBV6-2 or TRBV6-3 and TRBJ1-2, with D unclear. Germline V gene data show CDR1 as MNHEY and CDR2 as SVGEGT. CDR3 length: 13 residues. The V gene lost 8 bases and the J gene lost 7 bases, with 17 bases spanning the gap.

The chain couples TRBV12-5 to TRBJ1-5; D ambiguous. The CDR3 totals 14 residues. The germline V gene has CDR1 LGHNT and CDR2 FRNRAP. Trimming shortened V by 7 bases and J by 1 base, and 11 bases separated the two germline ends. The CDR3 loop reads CASATRTSNQPQHF. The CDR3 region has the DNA TGTGCTAGTGCCACGAGAACGAGCAATCAGCCCCAGCATTTT. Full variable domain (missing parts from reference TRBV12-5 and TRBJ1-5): DARVTQTPRHKVTEMGQEVTMRCQPILGHNTVFWYRQTMMQGLELLAYFRNRAPLDDSGMPKDRFSAEMPDATLATLKIQPSEPRDSAVYFCASATRTSNQPQHFGDGTRLSIL.

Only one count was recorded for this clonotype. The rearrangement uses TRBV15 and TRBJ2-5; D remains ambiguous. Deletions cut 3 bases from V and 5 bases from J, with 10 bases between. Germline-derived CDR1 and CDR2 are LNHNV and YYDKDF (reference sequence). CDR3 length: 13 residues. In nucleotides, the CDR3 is TGTGCCACCAGCAGCTTAGGTCAGGAGACCCAGTACTTC. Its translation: CATSSLGQETQYF. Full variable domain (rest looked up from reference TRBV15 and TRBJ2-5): DAMVIQNPRYQVTQFGKPVTLSCSQTLNHNVMYWYQQKSSQAPKLLFHYYDKDFNNEADTPDNFQSRRPNTSFCFLDIRSPGLGDTAMYLCATSSLGQETQYFGPGTRLLVL.

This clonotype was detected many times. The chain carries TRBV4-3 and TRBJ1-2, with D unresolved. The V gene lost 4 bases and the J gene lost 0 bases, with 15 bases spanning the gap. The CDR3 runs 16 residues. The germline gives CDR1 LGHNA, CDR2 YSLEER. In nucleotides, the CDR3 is TGCGCCAGCAGCCTTGGGGAGCACACCGCTAACTATGGCTACACCTTC. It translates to CASSLGEHTANYGYTF.

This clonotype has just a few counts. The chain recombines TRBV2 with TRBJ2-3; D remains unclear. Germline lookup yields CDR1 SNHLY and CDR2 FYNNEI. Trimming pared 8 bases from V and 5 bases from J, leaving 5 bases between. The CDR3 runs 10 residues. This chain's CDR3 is CASEEDTQYF. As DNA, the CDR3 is TGTGCCAGCGAAGAAGATACGCAGTATTTT.

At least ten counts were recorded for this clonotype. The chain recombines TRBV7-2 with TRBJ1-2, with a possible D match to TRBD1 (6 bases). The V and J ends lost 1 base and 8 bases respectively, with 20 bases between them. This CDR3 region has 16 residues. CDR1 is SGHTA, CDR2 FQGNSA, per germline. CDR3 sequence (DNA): TGTGCCAGCAGCTTAGACAGGGAGGGGCTCGATAGAGGCTACACCTTC. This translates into CASSLDREGLDRGYTF.

CDR3 nucleotides: TGTGCCAGCAGCTACCCCCGGGCCTCCGGGTTGGGCGAGCAGTACTTC. Amino acid sequence: CASSYPRASGLGEQYF. The chain recombines TRBV7-9 with TRBJ2-7; D uncertain. Germline lookup yields CDR1 SEHNR and CDR2 FQNEAQ (reference sequence). Trimming cost V 4 bases and J 6 bases, with 22 bases left between them. CDR3 length: 16 amino acids.

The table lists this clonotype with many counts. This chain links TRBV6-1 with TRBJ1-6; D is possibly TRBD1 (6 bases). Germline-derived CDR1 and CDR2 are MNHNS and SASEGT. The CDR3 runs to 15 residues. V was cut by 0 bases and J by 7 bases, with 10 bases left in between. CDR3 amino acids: CASSEATGRNSPLHF. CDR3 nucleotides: TGTGCCAGCAGTGAAGCCACAGGGAGAAATTCACCCCTCCACTTT.

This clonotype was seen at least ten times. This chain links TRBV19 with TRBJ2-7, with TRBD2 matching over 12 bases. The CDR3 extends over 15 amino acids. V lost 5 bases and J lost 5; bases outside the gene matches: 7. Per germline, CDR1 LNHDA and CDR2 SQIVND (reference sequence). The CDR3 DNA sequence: TGTGCCAGTAGTTTCACTAGCGGGAGGTTCAACGAGCAGTACTTC. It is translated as CASSFTSGRFNEQYF.

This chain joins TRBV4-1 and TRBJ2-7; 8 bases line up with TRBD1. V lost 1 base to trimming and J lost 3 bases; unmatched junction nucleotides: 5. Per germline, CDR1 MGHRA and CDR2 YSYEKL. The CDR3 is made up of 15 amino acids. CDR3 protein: CASSQGPGGSYEQYF. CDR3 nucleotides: TGCGCCAGCAGCCAAGGCCCAGGGGGCAGCTACGAGCAGTACTTC.

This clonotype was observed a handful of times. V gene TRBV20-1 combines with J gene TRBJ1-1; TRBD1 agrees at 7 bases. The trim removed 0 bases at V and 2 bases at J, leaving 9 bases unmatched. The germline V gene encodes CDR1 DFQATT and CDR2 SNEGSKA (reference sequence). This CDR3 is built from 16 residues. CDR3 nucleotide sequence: TGCAGTGCTAGAGACCCGGGACAGCCATTTAACACTGAAGCTTTCTTT. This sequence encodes CSARDPGQPFNTEAFF.

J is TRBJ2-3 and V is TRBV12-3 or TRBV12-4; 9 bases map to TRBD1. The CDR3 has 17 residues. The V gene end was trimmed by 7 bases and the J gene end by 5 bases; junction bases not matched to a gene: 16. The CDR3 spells CASIPTPGQGSKDTQYF. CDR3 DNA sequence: TGTGCCAGCATCCCCACTCCGGGACAGGGTTCAAAAGATACGCAGTATTTT.

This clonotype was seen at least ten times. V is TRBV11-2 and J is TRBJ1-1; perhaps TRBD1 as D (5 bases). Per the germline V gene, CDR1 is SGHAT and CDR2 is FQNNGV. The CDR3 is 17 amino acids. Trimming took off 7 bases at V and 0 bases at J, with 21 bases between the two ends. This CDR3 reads CASITLPRRQMNTEAFF. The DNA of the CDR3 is TGTGCCAGCATTACCCTCCCCCGTCGACAGATGAACACTGAAGCTTTCTTT.

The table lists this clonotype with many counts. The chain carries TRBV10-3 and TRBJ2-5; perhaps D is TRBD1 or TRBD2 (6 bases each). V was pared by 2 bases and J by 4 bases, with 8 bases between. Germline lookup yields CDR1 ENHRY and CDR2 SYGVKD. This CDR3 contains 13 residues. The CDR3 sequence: CAISEGGRETQYF. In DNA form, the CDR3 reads TGTGCCATCAGTGAGGGGGGGCGAGAGACCCAGTACTTC.

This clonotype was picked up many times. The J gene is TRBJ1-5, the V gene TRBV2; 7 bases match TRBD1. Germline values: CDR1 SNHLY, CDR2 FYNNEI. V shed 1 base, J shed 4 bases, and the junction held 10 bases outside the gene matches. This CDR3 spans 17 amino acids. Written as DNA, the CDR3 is TGTGCCAGCAGTGAAGAGTACAGGGGAAATGTAAATCAGCCCCAGCATTTT. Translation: CASSEEYRGNVNQPQHF.

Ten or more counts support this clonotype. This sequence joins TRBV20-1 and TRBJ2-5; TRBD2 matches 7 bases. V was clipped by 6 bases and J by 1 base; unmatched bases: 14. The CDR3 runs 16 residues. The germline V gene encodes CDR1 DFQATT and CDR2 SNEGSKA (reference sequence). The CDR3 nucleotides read TGCAGTGCAAACAGAAACGCGGGACTAAGCCAAGAGACCCAGTACTTC. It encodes CSANRNAGLSQETQYF.